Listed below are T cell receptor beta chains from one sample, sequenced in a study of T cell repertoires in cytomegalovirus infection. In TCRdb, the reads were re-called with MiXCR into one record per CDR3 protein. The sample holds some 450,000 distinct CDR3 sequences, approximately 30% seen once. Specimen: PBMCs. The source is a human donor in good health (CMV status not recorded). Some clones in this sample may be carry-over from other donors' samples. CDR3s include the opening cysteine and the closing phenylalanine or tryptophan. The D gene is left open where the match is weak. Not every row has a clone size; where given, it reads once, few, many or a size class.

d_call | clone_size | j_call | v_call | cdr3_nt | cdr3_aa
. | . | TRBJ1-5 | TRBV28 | TGTGCCAGCAGGCCGGGGGGGCCTCAGCCCCAGCATTTT | CASRPGGPQPQHF
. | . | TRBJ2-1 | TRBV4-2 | TGTGCCAGCAGCCAAGAATGGTTGAGAGGGGATGAGCAGTTCTTC | CASSQEWLRGDEQFF
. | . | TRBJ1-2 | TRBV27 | TGTGCCAGCAGTTTATCTGGCAGGCGTAACTATGGCTACACCTTC | CASSLSGRRNYGYTF
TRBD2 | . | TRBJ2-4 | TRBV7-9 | TGTGCCAGCAGCCCGAGCGGGGGGCGTAAAAACATTCAGTACTTC | CASSPSGGRKNIQYF
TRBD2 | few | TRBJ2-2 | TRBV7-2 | TGTGCCAGCAGCTTAGCGCTGAGCGGGGCGCCCCGCCGGGAGCTGTTTTTT | CASSLALSGAPRRELFF
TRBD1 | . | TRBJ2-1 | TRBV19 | TGTGCCAGTATTAAGGGACAGGGCAACACCTACAATGAGCAGTTCTTC | CASIKGQGNTYNEQFF
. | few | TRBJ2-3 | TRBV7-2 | TGTGCCAGCAAAAACCCGGGGCGGGGCGGCGGTACGCAGTATTTT | CASKNPGRGGGTQYF
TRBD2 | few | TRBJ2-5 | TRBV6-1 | TGTGCCAGCCGCCCCGGAGGCTTCCGGGGGGAGGAGACCCAGTACTTC | CASRPGGFRGEETQYF
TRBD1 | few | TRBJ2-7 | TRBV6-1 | TGTGCCAGCAGGGATCCGGGACAGGGGAATTCCGAGCAGTACTTC | CASRDPGQGNSEQYF
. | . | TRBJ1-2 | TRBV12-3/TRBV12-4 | TGTGCCAGCAGGGTGTTCACTGGCTACACCTTC | CASRVFTGYTF
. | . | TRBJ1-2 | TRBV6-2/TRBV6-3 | TGTGCCAGCAGTTACCCGCACAACTATGGCTACACCTTC | CASSYPHNYGYTF
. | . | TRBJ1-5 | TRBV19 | TGTGCCAGTAGTAAGGACAGCTTCAATCAGCCCCAGCATTTT | CASSKDSFNQPQHF
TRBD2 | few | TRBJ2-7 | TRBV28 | TGTGCCAGCAGTTTACGGGAGGATACCTACGAGCAGTACTTC | CASSLREDTYEQYF
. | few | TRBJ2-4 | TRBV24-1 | TGTGCCACCAGTCCAGGGAAAAACATTCAGTACTTC | CATSPGKNIQYF
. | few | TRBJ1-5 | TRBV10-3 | TGTGCCATCAGTGAAGGTAGCAATCAGCCCCAGCATTTT | CAISEGSNQPQHF
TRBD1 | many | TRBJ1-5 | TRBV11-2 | TGTGCCAGCAGCCCAGACAGGGCCGCAGAACGTCTCCGGCCCCAGCATTTT | CASSPDRAAERLRPQHF
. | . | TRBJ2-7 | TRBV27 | TGTGCCAGCAGTTTTTCCGGGGGGCAACGGACCTACGAGCAGTACTTC | CASSFSGGQRTYEQYF
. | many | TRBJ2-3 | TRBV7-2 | TGTGCCAGCAGCTTAGTGCCAGGGGAGGATACGCAGTATTTT | CASSLVPGEDTQYF
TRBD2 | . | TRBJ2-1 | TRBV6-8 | TGTGCCAGCAGTTACGGGGGGTGGGGGGGCTCCTACAATGAGCAGTTCTTC | CASSYGGWGGSYNEQFF
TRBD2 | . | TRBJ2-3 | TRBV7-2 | TGTGCCAGCAGCTTCTTAGCGGGGGGGTACACAGATACGCAGTATTTT | CASSFLAGGYTDTQYF
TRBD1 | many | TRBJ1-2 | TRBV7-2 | TGTGCCAGCAGACCACAGGGGGCTGTTGGAAACTATGGCTACACCTTC | CASRPQGAVGNYGYTF
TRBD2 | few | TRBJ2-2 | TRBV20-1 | TGCAGTGCCCCGACAGCGGGGGGGTTCCCCGGCGGGGAGCTGTTTTTT | CSAPTAGGFPGGELFF
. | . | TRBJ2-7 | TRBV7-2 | TGTGCCAGCAGCGCCCCCGGGTTGACGTTGTTCTCCTACGAGCAGTACTTC | CASSAPGLTLFSYEQYF
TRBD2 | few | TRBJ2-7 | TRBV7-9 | TGTGCCAGCAGCAACCCTACTAGCGGAAACTACGAGCAGTACTTC | CASSNPTSGNYEQYF
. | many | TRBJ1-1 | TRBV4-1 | TGCGCCAGCAGCCAAGTGGGAGGGAACACTGAAGCTTTCTTT | CASSQVGGNTEAFF
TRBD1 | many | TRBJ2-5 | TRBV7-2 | TGTGCCAGCAGTCAGAGGAGGCAGGGGGCCTGGGAGACCCAGTACTTC | CASSQRRQGAWETQYF
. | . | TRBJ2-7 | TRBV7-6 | TGTGCTAGCAGCGAAGAGGGGGGCGAGCAGTACTTC | CASSEEGGEQYF
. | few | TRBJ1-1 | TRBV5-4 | TGTGCCAGCACCCGGCGGCAGGGGAACACTGAAGCTTTCTTT | CASTRRQGNTEAFF
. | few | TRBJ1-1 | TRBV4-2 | TGTGCCAGCAGCCCCCGGCGGGGGGAGACTGAAGCTTTCTTT | CASSPRRGETEAFF